The 5 T cell receptor beta chains presented below share a single source sample, sequenced in a study of blood T cell repertoires in COVID-19. The protocol was immunoSEQ multiplex PCR, while the TCRdb copy is restricted to in-frame clones and leaves out a portion. The sample holds about 220,000 clones, 82% seen once. The sample consisted of peripheral blood. The receptor source for this set is a woman aged 80 or older with acute or convalescent COVID-19.

The rearrangement links TRBV3-1 (or the pseudogene TRBV3-2) to TRBJ1-2, with unresolved D. Germline values: CDR1 LGHDT, CDR2 YNNKEL (reference sequence). Trimming left V 3 bases short and J 4 bases short, with 12 bases between. The CDR3 totals 14 residues. The CDR3 DNA is TGTGCCAGCAGCCATGCTCCCGGTGGCTATGGCTACACCTTC. It codes for CASSHAPGGYGYTF.

The genes are TRBV19 and TRBJ2-6; D unresolved. Germline values: CDR1 LNHDA, CDR2 SQIVND (reference sequence). Trimming pared 5 bases from V and 4 bases from J, leaving 15 bases between. CDR3 length: 16 residues. CDR3 in amino acids: CASSSNVRSGANVLTF. CDR3 sequence (DNA): TGTGCCAGTAGTTCCAATGTACGGTCCGGGGCCAACGTCCTGACTTTC.

This chain joins TRBV11-3 and TRBJ2-2; D is undetermined. Trimming took off 5 bases at V and 0 bases at J, with 10 bases between the two ends. This CDR3 is built from 15 residues. Germline V gene lookup returns CDR1 SGHNT and CDR2 YENEEA. DNA for the CDR3: TGTGCCAGCAGCAAAAGCGAGGCGAACACCGGGGAGCTGTTTTTT. It yields the protein CASSKSEANTGELFF.

This clone has a single count. The J gene is TRBJ2-1, the V gene TRBV7-2; D unresolved. V lost 3 bases to trimming and J lost 10 bases, with 7 bases between them. The V gene's germline CDR1 is SGHTA and CDR2 FQGNSA. The CDR3 has 11 residues. The CDR3 nucleotides are TGTGCCAGCAGCTTGCGGTTCGAGCAGTTCTTC. It specifies CASSLRFEQFF.

This clone was recorded a few times. This chain uses TRBV2 with TRBJ2-7, with D possibly matching TRBD1 (5 bases). The CDR3 contains 13 residues. The germline V and J ends were trimmed by 0 bases and 9 bases, with 12 bases remaining between them. Germline V lookup: CDR1 SNHLY, CDR2 FYNNEI. CDR3 amino acids: CASSEAGPNGQYF. DNA of the CDR3: TGTGCCAGCAGTGAAGCGGGGCCCAACGGGCAGTACTTC.